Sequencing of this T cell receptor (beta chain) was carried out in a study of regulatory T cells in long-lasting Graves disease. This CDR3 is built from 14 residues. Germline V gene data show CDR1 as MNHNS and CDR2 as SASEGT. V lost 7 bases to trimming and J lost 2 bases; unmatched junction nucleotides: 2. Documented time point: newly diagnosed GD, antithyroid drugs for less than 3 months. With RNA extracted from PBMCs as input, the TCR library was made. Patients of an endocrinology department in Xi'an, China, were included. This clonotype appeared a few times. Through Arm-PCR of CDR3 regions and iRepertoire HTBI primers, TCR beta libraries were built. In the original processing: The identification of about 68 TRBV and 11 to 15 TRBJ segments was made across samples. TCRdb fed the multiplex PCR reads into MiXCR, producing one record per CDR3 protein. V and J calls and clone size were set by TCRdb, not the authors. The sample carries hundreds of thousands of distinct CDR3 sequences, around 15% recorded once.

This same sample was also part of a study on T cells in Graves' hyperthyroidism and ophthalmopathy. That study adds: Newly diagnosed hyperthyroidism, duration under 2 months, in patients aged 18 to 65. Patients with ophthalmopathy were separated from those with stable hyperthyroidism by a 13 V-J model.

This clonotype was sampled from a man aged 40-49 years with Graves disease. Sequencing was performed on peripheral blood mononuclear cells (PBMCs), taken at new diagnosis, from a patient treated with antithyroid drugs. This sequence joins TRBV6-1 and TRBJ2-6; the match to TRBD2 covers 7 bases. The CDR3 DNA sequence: TGTGCCAGCATGGGGGGGGCTGGGGCCAACGTCCTGACTTTC. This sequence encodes CASMGGAGANVLTF.